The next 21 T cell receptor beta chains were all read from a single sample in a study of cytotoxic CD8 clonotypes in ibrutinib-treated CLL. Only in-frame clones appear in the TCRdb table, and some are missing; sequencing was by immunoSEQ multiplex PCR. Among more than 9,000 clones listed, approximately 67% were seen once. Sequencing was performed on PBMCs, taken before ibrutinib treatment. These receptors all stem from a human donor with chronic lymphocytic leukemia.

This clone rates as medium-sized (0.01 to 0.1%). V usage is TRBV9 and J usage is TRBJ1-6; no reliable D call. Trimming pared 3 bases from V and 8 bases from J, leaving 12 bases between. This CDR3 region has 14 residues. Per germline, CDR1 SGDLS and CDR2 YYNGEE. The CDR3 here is CASSDQPDYSPLHF. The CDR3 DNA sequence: TGTGCCAGCAGCGACCAACCCGATTATTCACCCCTCCACTTT.

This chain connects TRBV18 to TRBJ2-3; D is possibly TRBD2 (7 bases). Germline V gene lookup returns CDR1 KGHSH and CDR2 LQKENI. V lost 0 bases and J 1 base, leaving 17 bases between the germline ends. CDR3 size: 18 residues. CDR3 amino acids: CASSPPLGGGAGTDTQYF. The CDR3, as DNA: TGTGCCAGCTCACCACCGTTAGGAGGGGGGGCCGGCACAGATACGCAGTATTTT.

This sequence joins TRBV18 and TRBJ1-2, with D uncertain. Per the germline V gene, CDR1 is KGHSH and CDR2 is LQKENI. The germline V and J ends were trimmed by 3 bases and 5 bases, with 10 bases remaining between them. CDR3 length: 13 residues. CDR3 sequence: CASSPVQDYGYTF. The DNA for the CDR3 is TGTGCCAGCTCACCGGTGCAAGATTATGGCTACACCTTC.

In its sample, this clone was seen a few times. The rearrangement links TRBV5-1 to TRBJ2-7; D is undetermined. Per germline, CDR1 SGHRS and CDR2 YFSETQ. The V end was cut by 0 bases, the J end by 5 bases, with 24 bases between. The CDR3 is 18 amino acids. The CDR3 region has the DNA TGCGCCAGCAGCTTGGAAGGGCTCTCCTTTCCGCTCCCCGACGAGCAGTACTTC. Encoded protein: CASSLEGLSFPLPDEQYF.

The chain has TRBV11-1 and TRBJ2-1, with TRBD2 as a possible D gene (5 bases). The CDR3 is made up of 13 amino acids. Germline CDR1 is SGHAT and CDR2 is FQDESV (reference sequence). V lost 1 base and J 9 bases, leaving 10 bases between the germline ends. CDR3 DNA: TGTGCCAGCAGCTTAGTGCGGGCGGGTGAGCAGTTCTTC. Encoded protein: CASSLVRAGEQFF. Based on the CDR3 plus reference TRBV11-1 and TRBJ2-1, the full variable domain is EAEVAQSPRYKITEKSQAVAFWCDPISGHATLYWYRQILGQGPELLVQFQDESVVDDSQLPKDRFSAERLKGVDSTLKIQPAELGDSAMYLCASSLVRAGEQFFGPGTRLTVL.

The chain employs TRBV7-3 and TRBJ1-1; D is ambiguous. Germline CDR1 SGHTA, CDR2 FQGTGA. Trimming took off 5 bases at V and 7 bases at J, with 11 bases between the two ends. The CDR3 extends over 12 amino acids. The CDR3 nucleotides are TGTGCCAGCAGCCCACTGCGGGGTGAAGCTTTCTTT. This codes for CASSPLRGEAFF.

CDR3: CASSAAGGYNEQFF. CDR3 nucleotide sequence: TGTGCCAGCAGCGCAGCGGGGGGGTACAATGAGCAGTTCTTC. The rearrangement uses TRBV4-2 and TRBJ2-1; 10 positions agree with TRBD2. The CDR3 is made up of 14 amino acids. V trimming: 5 bases; J trimming: 4 bases; junction bases outside the gene matches: 2. The germline V gene has CDR1 LGHNA and CDR2 YNFKEQ.

The CDR3 nucleotides are TGTGCCAGCAGCTCCGGGGGGCCCTCAGATACGCAGTATTTT. Amino acids: CASSSGGPSDTQYF. This chain joins TRBV9 and TRBJ2-3; TRBD2 might be the D (7 bases). This CDR3 contains 14 residues. The germline gives CDR1 SGDLS, CDR2 YYNGEE. The ends were cut back, 4 bases at V and 4 bases at J, with 13 bases in the middle.

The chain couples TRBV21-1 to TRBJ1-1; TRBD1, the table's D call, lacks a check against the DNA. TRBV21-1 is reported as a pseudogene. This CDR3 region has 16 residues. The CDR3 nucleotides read TGTGCCAGCAGCAAAGGGCTGCCAGGGGAGAACACTGAAGCTTTCTTT. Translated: CASSKGLPGENTEAFF.

CDR3 amino acids: CASSQEYGYYEQYF. DNA of the CDR3: TGTGCCAGCAGCCAAGAATACGGATACTACGAGCAGTACTTC. The chain combines TRBV4-2 with TRBJ2-7; D gene ambiguous. The CDR3 covers 14 residues. With 0 bases removed from V and 3 bases from J, the gap between germline ends came to 9 bases. CDR1 LGHNA and CDR2 YNFKEQ come from the germline V gene.

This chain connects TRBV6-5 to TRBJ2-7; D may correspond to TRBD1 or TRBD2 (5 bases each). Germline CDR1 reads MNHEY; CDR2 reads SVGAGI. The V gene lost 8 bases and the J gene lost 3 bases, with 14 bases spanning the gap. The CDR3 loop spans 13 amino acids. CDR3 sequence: CASSRQRGYEQYF. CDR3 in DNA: TGTGCCAGCTCGAGGCAGAGGGGCTACGAGCAGTACTTC.

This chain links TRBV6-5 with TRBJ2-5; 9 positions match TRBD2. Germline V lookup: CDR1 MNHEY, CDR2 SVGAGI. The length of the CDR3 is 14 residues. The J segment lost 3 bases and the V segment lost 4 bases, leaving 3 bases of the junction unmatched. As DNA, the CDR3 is TGTGCCAGCAGTTGGTCTAGCGGGAAAGAGACCCAGTACTTC. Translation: CASSWSSGKETQYF.

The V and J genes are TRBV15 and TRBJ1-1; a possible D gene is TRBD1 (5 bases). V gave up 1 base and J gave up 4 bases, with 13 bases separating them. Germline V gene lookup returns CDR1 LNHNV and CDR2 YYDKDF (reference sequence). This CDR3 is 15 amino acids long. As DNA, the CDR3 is TGTGCCACCAGCAGAGGGCGGGGGGTAGGCACTGAAGCTTTCTTT. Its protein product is CATSRGRGVGTEAFF.

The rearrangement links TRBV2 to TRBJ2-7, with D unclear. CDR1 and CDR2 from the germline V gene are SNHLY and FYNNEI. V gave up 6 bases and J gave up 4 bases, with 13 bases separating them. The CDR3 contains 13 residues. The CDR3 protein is CASSRVLRYEQYF. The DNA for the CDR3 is TGTGCCAGCAGCCGGGTCTTAAGGTACGAGCAGTACTTC.

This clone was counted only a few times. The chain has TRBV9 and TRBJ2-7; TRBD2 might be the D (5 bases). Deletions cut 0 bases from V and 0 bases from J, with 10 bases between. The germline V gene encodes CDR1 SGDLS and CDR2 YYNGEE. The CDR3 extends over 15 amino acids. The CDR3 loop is CASSVGSGSSYEQYF. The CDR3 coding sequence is TGTGCCAGCAGCGTAGGATCGGGGTCCTCCTACGAGCAGTACTTC.

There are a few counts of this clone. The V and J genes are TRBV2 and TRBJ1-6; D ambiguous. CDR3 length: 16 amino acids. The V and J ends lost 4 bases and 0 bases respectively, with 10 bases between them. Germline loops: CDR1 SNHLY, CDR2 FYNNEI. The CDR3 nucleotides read TGTGCCAGCAGTGGGAGGGAGAGCTCCTATAATTCACCCCTCCACTTT. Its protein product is CASSGRESSYNSPLHF.

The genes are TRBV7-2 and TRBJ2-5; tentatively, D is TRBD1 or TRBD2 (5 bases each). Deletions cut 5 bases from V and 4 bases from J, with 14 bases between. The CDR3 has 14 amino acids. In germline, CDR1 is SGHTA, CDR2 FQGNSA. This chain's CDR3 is CASSLLRGAETQYF. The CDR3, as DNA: TGTGCCAGCAGCCTCTTACGGGGCGCAGAGACCCAGTACTTC.

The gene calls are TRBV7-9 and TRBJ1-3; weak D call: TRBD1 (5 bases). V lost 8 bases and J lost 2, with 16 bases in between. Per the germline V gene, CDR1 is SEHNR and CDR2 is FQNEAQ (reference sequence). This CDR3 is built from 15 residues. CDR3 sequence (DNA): TGTGCCAGCGGTTTTGGGGCGAGGACTGGAAACACCATATATTTT. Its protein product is CASGFGARTGNTIYF.

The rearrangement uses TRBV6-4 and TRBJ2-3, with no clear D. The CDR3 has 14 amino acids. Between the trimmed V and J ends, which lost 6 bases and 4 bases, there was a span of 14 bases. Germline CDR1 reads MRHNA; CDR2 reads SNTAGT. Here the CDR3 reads CASRRTNGADTQYF. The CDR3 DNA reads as TGTGCCAGCAGACGGACGAATGGCGCAGATACGCAGTATTTT.

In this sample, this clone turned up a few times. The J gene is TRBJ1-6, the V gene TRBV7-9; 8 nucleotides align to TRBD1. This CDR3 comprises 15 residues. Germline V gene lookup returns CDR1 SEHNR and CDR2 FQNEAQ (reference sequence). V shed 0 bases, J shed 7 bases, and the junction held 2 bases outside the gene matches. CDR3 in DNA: TGTGCCAGCAGCTTAGCGGCAGGGGGCAATTCACCCCTCCACTTT. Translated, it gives CASSLAAGGNSPLHF.

Here the CDR3 DNA reads TGTGCCAGCAGCCAACCCTTGGGACAGGGACTTATGTTCTTC. Translation gives CASSQPLGQGLMFF. The J gene is TRBJ2-1, the V gene TRBV5-4, with 9 bases that match TRBD1. Germline values: CDR1 SGHNT, CDR2 YYREEE (reference sequence). The CDR3 contains 14 residues. V gave up 4 bases and J gave up 15 bases; unmatched junction bases: 14.